These T cell receptor beta chains were read from a single sample in a study of beta chain features in type 1 diabetes. Assay used: immunoSEQ multiplex PCR; TCRdb lists only in-frame clones, some missing. The repertoire has more than 300,000 clones, over 10% of them found once; the top ten carry approximately 0.011%. The sequencing input was naive CD4+ T cells from blood. The receptors stem from a woman aged 18-29 years with type 1 diabetes. CDR3s include the opening cysteine and the closing phenylalanine or tryptophan. A D gene is named only where the DNA matches it firmly. Some rows have no size entry. The others give once, few or many, or a class for an expanded clone.

TRBJ2-1 | . | TRBV7-9 | . | CASSLAGYEQFF | TGTGCCAGCAGCTTAGCGGGCTATGAGCAGTTCTTC
TRBJ2-7 | TRBD2 | TRBV14 | . | CASSLAGAFEQYF | TGTGCCAGCAGCCTTGCGGGAGCCTTCGAGCAGTACTTC
TRBJ1-1 | . | TRBV18 | few | CASSKVEGTEAFF | TGTGCCAGCTCAAAAGTGGAGGGGACTGAAGCTTTCTTT
TRBJ2-2 | TRBD1 | TRBV7-2 | . | CASSGWTGSIGELFF | TGTGCCAGCAGCGGGTGGACAGGGAGTATCGGGGAGCTGTTTTTT
TRBJ2-3 | . | TRBV7-9 | . | CASSSGDRSTDTQYF | TGTGCCAGCAGCTCGGGAGACCGTAGCACAGATACGCAGTATTTT
TRBJ2-3 | . | TRBV4-1 | . | CASSQEVAYSTDTQYF | TGCGCCAGCAGCCAAGAGGTAGCCTATTCCACAGATACGCAGTATTTT
TRBJ2-5 | . | TRBV7-3 | few | CASSLGPTVETQYF | TGTGCCAGCAGCTTGGGTCCGACTGTGGAGACCCAGTACTTC
TRBJ1-6 | . | TRBV7-2 | . | CASSLSFDSPLHF | TGTGCCAGCAGCTTATCTTTCGATTCACCCCTCCACTTT
TRBJ2-7 | . | TRBV6-6 | few | CASTAIASEQYF | TGTGCCAGCACCGCGATAGCCAGCGAGCAGTACTTC
TRBJ2-7 | . | TRBV5-1 | few | CASSLDRVSEQYF | TGCGCCAGCAGCTTGGACAGGGTGTCCGAGCAGTACTTC
TRBJ2-5 | . | TRBV19 | . | CASSPTGTSETQYF | TGTGCCAGTAGCCCGACCGGGACTTCAGAGACCCAGTACTTC
TRBJ2-1 | . | TRBV11-2 | few | CASSAGLYNEQFF | TGTGCCAGCAGCGCAGGGCTATACAATGAGCAGTTCTTC
TRBJ2-2 | . | TRBV5-1 | few | CASSTPGGTGELFF | TGCGCCAGCAGCACCCCCGGGGGCACCGGGGAGCTGTTTTTT
TRBJ2-1 | TRBD1 | TRBV9 | . | CASSETGGYYNEQFF | TGTGCCAGCAGCGAGACAGGGGGTTATTACAATGAGCAGTTCTTC
TRBJ1-1 | . | TRBV19 | . | CASSPQQNGYEAFF | TGTGCCAGTAGTCCCCAGCAGAACGGGTATGAAGCTTTCTTT
TRBJ2-5 | TRBD2 | TRBV2 | few | CASRTSGSRQTQYF | TGTGCCAGTAGGACTAGCGGGAGTCGACAGACCCAGTACTTC
TRBJ1-5 | . | TRBV19 | . | CASSGGGSRSNQPQHF | TGTGCCAGTAGTGGGGGGGGCTCTAGGAGCAATCAGCCCCAGCATTTT
TRBJ2-3 | . | TRBV7-2 | few | CASSLKTGTHGTDTQYF | TGTGCCAGCAGCTTAAAGACAGGTACCCATGGCACAGATACGCAGTATTTT
TRBJ2-7 | . | TRBV5-1 | few | CASRRDLSYEQYF | TGCGCCAGCCGCAGGGACTTATCCTACGAGCAGTACTTC
TRBJ1-5 | TRBD1 | TRBV5-1 | . | CASSIRGRGEPQHF | TGCGCCAGCAGCATCAGGGGGCGCGGGGAGCCCCAGCATTTT
TRBJ2-5 | TRBD2 | TRBV7-2 | . | CASSAGGPQETQYF | TGTGCCAGCAGCGCGGGGGGTCCTCAAGAGACCCAGTACTTC
TRBJ1-2 | . | TRBV19 | . | CASLQVERGTYGYTF | TGTGCCAGCCTCCAAGTCGAACGGGGAACCTATGGCTACACCTTC
TRBJ1-1 | TRBD1 | TRBV27 | few | CASSLSRDRDTEAFF | TGTGCCAGCAGCCTCTCCCGGGACAGGGACACCGAAGCTTTCTTT
TRBJ2-3 | . | TRBV7-8 | . | CASSLNRLAASDTQYF | TGTGCCAGCAGCTTAAATCGGCTAGCAGCCTCAGATACGCAGTATTTT
TRBJ1-2 | . | TRBV6-1 | few | CASGGGYYGYTF | TGTGCCAGCGGCGGGGGCTACTATGGCTACACCTTC
TRBJ2-3 | . | TRBV11-2 | . | CASSLGAGGTQYF | TGTGCCAGCAGCTTAGGGGCCGGGGGTACGCAGTATTTT
TRBJ1-5 | . | TRBV27 | . | CASSLNLGNQPQHF | TGTGCCAGCAGTTTGAATCTAGGCAATCAGCCCCAGCATTTT
TRBJ2-3 | . | TRBV11-1 | . | CASSLASGVGDTQYF | TGTGCCAGCAGCTTAGCTAGCGGAGTGGGAGATACGCAGTATTTT
TRBJ2-7 | TRBD2 | TRBV7-2 | few | CASSLVGAGAPTSYEQYF | TGTGCCAGCAGCTTAGTGGGAGCGGGAGCCCCCACCTCCTACGAGCAGTACTTC
TRBJ2-5 | . | TRBV9 | few | CASSVGREETQYF | TGTGCCAGCAGCGTAGGGAGGGAAGAGACCCAGTACTTC
TRBJ2-7 | TRBD1 | TRBV7-2 | few | CASSVGQGPYEQYF | TGTGCCAGCAGTGTGGGACAGGGTCCCTACGAGCAGTACTTC
TRBJ2-1 | TRBD2 | TRBV5-6 | . | CASSLDLAGDYNEQFF | TGTGCCAGCAGCTTGGATCTAGCGGGAGATTACAATGAGCAGTTCTTC
TRBJ1-5 | . | TRBV19 | . | CASSRSGARNQPQHF | TGTGCCAGTAGCCGATCTGGGGCCCGCAATCAGCCCCAGCATTTT
TRBJ2-1 | . | TRBV25-1 | . | CASSEDFPGGEQFF | TGTGCCAGCAGTGAAGACTTCCCGGGCGGGGAGCAGTTCTTC
TRBJ2-1 | . | TRBV6-6 | . | CASSYPEYNEQFF | TGTGCCAGCAGTTACCCAGAATACAATGAGCAGTTCTTC
TRBJ2-5 | . | TRBV30 | few | CAWSRGLETQYF | TGTGCCTGGAGCAGGGGCCTGGAGACCCAGTACTTC
TRBJ2-4 | . | TRBV4-3 | . | CASSEQYPKNIQYF | TGCGCCAGCAGCGAACAATACCCAAAAAACATTCAGTACTTC
TRBJ2-3 | . | TRBV6-5 | few | CASSLSANTDTQYF | TGTGCCAGCAGCCTAAGTGCGAACACAGATACGCAGTATTTT
TRBJ1-2 | . | TRBV9 | few | CASSPNSPGGGYTF | TGTGCCAGCAGCCCGAACTCTCCCGGGGGTGGCTACACCTTC
TRBJ2-7 | TRBD1 | TRBV28 | . | CASRGTGAADEQYF | TGTGCCAGCAGGGGGACAGGGGCCGCCGACGAGCAGTACTTC
TRBJ1-1 | . | TRBV29-1 | . | CSVGSGGRTEAFF | TGCAGCGTGGGGTCGGGGGGGCGGACTGAAGCTTTCTTT
TRBJ2-1 | TRBD2 | TRBV7-3 | few | CASSNLPGTSVPNEQFF | TGTGCCAGCAGCAACCTACCCGGGACTAGCGTACCCAATGAGCAGTTCTTC
TRBJ2-1 | TRBD2 | TRBV7-2 | few | CASSSRAGDFNEQFF | TGTGCCAGCAGCTCCCGGGCGGGAGACTTCAATGAGCAGTTCTTC
TRBJ2-1 | TRBD2 | TRBV7-9 | . | CASSTTSANNEQFF | TGTGCCAGCAGCACGACTAGCGCCAACAATGAGCAGTTCTTC
TRBJ2-2 | . | TRBV7-2 | few | CASDAGRHSGELFF | TGTGCCTCGGATGCGGGACGACACTCCGGGGAGCTGTTTTTT